This TCR beta chain was recorded in a study of T cell repertoires in cytomegalovirus infection. Study background: In the study, CMV epitopes included recently identified HLA-C-restricted and well-studied HLA-B-restricted ones. Public TCR beta signature analysis indicated the presence of both CMV infection and matching HLA type.

The CDR3 runs to 15 residues. The V end was cut by 1 base, the J end by 5 bases, with 15 bases between. Per the germline V gene, CDR1 is MGHRA and CDR2 is YSYEKL. From the reads, TCRdb called clonotypes with MiXCR, one entry per CDR3 protein. Among about 830,000 distinct CDR3 sequences, approximately 32% were seen once, and the ten largest hold around 12%. Study-wide points: Within the response measured ex vivo, HLA-C-restricted CMV-specific TCR beta clonotypes were dominant.

This clonotype has more than one count but fewer than ten. Its target is unknown. The source of this sequence is a human donor in good health (CMV status not recorded). Some clones in this sample may be carry-over from other donors' samples. The sequencing used cultured CD8+ T cells from PBMCs, collected from culture after CMV antigen stimulation. The chain links TRBV4-1 to TRBJ2-7; D gene ambiguous. CDR3 residues: CASSQVTDGGHEQYF. For the CDR3, the DNA is TGCGCCAGCAGCCAAGTAACCGACGGCGGCCACGAGCAGTACTTC.